Listed here are 9 T cell receptor beta chains from one sample, sequenced in a study of cytomegalovirus exposure and HLA in healthy donors. The PCR was carried out with 60 Vbeta primers and 13 Jbeta primers. The protocol was immunoSEQ multiplex PCR, while the TCRdb copy is restricted to in-frame clones and leaves out a portion. The sample has about 120,000 clones, 70% to 80% seen once. Source material: PBMCs. Every receptor here comes from a woman aged 45-59 years in good health and CMV-seropositive.

The chain recombines TRBV7-6 with TRBJ2-6; TRBD1 matches 7 bases. V was clipped by 1 base and J by 3 bases; unmatched bases: 9. This CDR3 region has 18 residues. In germline, CDR1 is SGHVS, CDR2 FNYEAQ. Written as DNA, the CDR3 is TGTGCCAGCAGCTTAGAGGGAACAGGGGCAGGTGGGGCCAACGTCCTGACTTTC. Encoded protein: CASSLEGTGAGGANVLTF.

The CDR3 DNA sequence: TGTGCCAGCAGTTACTGGGCGGGAGTGGTCGAGACCCAGTACTTC. Translation gives CASSYWAGVVETQYF. The genes are TRBV6-5 and TRBJ2-5; 7 nucleotides line up with TRBD2. V gave up 1 base and J gave up 5 bases; unmatched junction bases: 7. The CDR3 loop spans 15 amino acids. Germline CDR1 reads MNHEY; CDR2 reads SVGAGI.

This clone has just a few counts. The chain has TRBV5-4 and TRBJ2-3, with D maybe TRBD1 (7 bases). The CDR3 length is 16 residues. Trimming took 0 bases from V and 1 from J, leaving 12 bases between them. Germline V gives CDR1 SGHNT, CDR2 YYREEE (reference sequence). Here the CDR3 reads CASSLGPRGGTDTQYF. CDR3 coding DNA: TGTGCCAGCAGCTTGGGGCCCAGGGGGGGCACAGATACGCAGTATTTT.

This chain connects TRBV30 to TRBJ1-3; D uncertain. The V gene lost 0 bases and the J gene lost 2 bases, with 14 bases spanning the gap. Germline V gene data show CDR1 as GTSNPN and CDR2 as SVGIG (reference sequence). The CDR3 runs 16 residues. CDR3 sequence: CAWSVLSVATGNTIYF. CDR3 DNA: TGTGCCTGGAGTGTATTGTCGGTAGCTACTGGAAACACCATATATTTT.

The J gene is TRBJ2-7, the V gene TRBV5-4; 7 bases are shared with TRBD1. CDR1 SGHNT and CDR2 YYREEE come from the germline V gene (reference sequence). CDR3 length: 14 amino acids. V shed 5 bases, J shed 2 bases, and the junction held 7 bases outside the gene matches. CDR3 DNA sequence: TGTGCCAGCAGTCAGCGACAGGGAGCCTACGAGCAGTACTTC. Protein sequence: CASSQRQGAYEQYF.

This chain joins TRBV28 and TRBJ1-5; a weak D match, TRBD1 (5 bases). V was shortened by 4 bases and J by 3 bases, with 7 bases between the two germline ends. Per germline, CDR1 MDHEN and CDR2 SYDVKM. The CDR3 has 13 amino acids. The CDR3 DNA is TGTGCCAGCAGTTGGGACTTCAATCAGCCCCAGCATTTT. Translation gives CASSWDFNQPQHF.

This chain joins TRBV11-2 and TRBJ2-7; 8 bases match TRBD2. This CDR3 is built from 15 residues. Germline V gene sequence: CDR1 SGHAT, CDR2 FQNNGV. V was pared by 5 bases and J by 4 bases, with 10 bases of the junction left unmatched. The CDR3 is CASSDTSGSQYEQYF. In DNA form, the CDR3 reads TGTGCCAGCAGCGATACCAGCGGGAGTCAGTACGAGCAGTACTTC. Looking up the rest from reference TRBV11-2 and TRBJ2-7 gives the full variable domain: EAGVAQSPRYKIIEKRQSVAFWCNPISGHATLYWYQQILGQGPKLLIQFQNNGVVDDSQLPKDRFSAERLKGVDSTLKIQPAKLEDSAVYLCASSDTSGSQYEQYFGPGTRLTVT.

This clone came up once. The chain has TRBV27 and TRBJ1-1; 7 positions agree with TRBD1. After removal of 2 bases from V and 1 base from J, the junction contained 1 base not matched to a gene. This CDR3 has 14 amino acids. The germline V gene has CDR1 MNHEY and CDR2 SMNVEV (reference sequence). This CDR3 reads CASSLGTANTEAFF. The DNA of the CDR3 is TGTGCCAGCAGTTTAGGGACAGCGAACACTGAAGCTTTCTTT.

The V call is TRBV29-1, the J call TRBJ2-1, with 13 bases that match TRBD2. CDR1 is SQVTM and CDR2 is ANQGSEA in the germline V gene. Trimming took 8 bases from V and 4 from J; bases not matched to a gene: 11. This CDR3 has 16 residues. The CDR3 DNA sequence: TGCAGCTCACGACTAGCGGGAGGTTCTTTATACAATGAGCAGTTCTTC. As protein: CSSRLAGGSLYNEQFF.